Listed here are 2 T cell receptor beta chains from one sample, sequenced in a study of blood T cell repertoires in COVID-19. This table comes from immunoSEQ multiplex PCR, and its TCRdb copy is limited to in-frame clones, with some not included. The repertoire holds 85,000 to 100,000 clones, with 84% as singletons. The specimen sequenced was peripheral blood. The receptors shown here come from a human donor in a cohort sampled during active COVID-19.

The chain has TRBV2 and TRBJ1-6; TRBD1 matches at 9 bases. Losses at the gene ends were 7 bases for V and 7 bases for J; bases not matched to a gene: 8. The CDR3 totals 15 residues. CDR1 SNHLY and CDR2 FYNNEI come from the germline V gene. CDR3 region: CASKGTGTGNSPLHF. CDR3 in DNA: TGTGCCAGCAAGGGGACCGGGACAGGGAATTCACCCCTCCACTTT.

The CDR3 DNA reads as TGTGCCAGCTCACCACCGTCGGGGAGGGGGGCAGATACGCAGTATTTT. Encoded protein: CASSPPSGRGADTQYF. The chain links TRBV18 to TRBJ2-3; D might be TRBD2 (7 bases). Germline V gene data show CDR1 as KGHSH and CDR2 as LQKENI. Trimming took 0 bases from V and 4 from J, leaving 14 bases between them. The CDR3 is made up of 16 amino acids.